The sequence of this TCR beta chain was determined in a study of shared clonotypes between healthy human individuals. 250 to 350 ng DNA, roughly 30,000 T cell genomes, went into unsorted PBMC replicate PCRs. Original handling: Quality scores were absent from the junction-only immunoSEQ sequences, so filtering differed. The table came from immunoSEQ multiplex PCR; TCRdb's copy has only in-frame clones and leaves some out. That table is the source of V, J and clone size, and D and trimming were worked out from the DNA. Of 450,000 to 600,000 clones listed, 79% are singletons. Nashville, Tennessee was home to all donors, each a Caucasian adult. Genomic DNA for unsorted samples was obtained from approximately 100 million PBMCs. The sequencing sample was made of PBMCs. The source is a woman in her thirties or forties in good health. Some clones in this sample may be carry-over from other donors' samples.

The CDR3, as DNA: TGTGCCAGCAGCTTAGCGGGAGGATCCGAGCAGTACTTC. It codes for CASSLAGGSEQYF. V is TRBV7-8 and J is TRBJ2-7; possibly TRBD2 for D (6 bases). The germline V gene has CDR1 SGHVS and CDR2 FQNEAQ. The germline V and J ends were trimmed by 0 bases and 6 bases, with 9 bases remaining between them. This CDR3 spans 13 amino acids.